A single T cell receptor (beta chain) is shown here with its context. This specimen comes from a study of blood T cell repertoires in COVID-19. Study in general: COVID-19 samples, acute and convalescent, were from the United States, Italy and Spain.

CDR1 and CDR2 (germline): MNHEY, SVGAGI. The V and J ends lost 6 bases and 4 bases, in that order; junction bases with no gene match: 9. The CDR3 has 14 residues. Repertoires were generated with immunoSEQ multiplex PCR, while TCRdb's copy carries only in-frame clones and drops some. The table has 240,000 or so clones, 86% seen once. This TCR came from a woman between 45 and 60 years old who had recovered from COVID-19. The specimen was PBMCs or T cells enriched from blood (not recorded which). The chain couples TRBV6-5 to TRBJ2-7, with 7 bases identical to TRBD1. The CDR3 nucleotides read TGTGCCAGCAGCAGAGGACAGGTCCAATACGAGCAGTACTTC. This gives the protein CASSRGQVQYEQYF.